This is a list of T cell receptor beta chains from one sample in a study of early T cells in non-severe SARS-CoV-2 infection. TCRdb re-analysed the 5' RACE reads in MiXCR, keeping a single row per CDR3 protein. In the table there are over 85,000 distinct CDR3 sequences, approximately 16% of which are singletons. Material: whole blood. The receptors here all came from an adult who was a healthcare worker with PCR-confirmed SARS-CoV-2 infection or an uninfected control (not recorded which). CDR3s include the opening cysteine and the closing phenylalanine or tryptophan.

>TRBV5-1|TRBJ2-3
CASSPTGRGSTDTQYF
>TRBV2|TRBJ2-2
CASSEDPRPGELFF
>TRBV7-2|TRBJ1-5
CASSRDNSQPQHF
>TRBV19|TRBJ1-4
CATSTGTRVNEKLFF
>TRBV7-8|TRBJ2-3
CASSSRGTVADTQYF
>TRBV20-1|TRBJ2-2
CSAITGAGELFF
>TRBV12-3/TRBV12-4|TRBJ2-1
CASRRTGYEQFF
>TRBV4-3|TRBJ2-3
CASSQDLAGGTDTQYF
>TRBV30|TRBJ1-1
CAWSVMGVNTEAFF
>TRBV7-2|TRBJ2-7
CASSTPRDSVGEQYF
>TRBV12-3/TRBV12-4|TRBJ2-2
CASSLTSGAGGLAGELFF
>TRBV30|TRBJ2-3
CAWSFPSSGGFTDTQYF
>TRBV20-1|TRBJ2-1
CSAMGSGLAGGNEQFF
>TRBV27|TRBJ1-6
CASSLSNSPLHF
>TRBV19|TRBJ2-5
CASSSGGPGGTQYF
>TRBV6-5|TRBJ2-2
CASSRTRVRESTGELFF
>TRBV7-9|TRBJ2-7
CASSLLPPERDRSEQYF
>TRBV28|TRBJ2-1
CASSGHLGGNEQFF
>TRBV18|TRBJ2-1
CASSNRDRGFYNEQFF
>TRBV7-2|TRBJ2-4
CASSLYTSGGVITKNIQYF
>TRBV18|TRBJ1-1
CASSPDRNTNTEAFF
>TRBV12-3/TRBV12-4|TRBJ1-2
CASGARPAFDYGYTF
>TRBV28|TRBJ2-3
CASSISNAQYF
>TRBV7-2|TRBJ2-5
CASSFSGGRLQETQYF
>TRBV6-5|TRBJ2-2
CASSYSALAGTGELFF
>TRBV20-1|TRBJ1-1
CSARGLKNTEAFF
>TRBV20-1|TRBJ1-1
CSAMAGRANTEAFF
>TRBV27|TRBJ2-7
CASSYFGEQYF
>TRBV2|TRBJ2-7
CASSVQGTLPGQYF
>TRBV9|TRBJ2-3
CASSARTTDTQYF
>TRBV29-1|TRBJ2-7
CSVPGDYYEQYF
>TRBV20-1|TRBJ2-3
CSASLPSGGPDTQYF
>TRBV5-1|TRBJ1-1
CASSLYGGDTEAFF
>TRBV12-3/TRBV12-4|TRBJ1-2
CASRPGGGYGYTF
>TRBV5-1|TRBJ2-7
CASSLMIGSGYEQYF
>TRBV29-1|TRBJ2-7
CSVVASSYEQYF
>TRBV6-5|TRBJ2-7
CASSQLAGGNYEQYF
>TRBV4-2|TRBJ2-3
CASSQDLVSGGTDTQYF
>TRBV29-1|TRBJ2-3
CSVEVLRGGDLGTQYF
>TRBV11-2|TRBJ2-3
CASSRVDADTQYF